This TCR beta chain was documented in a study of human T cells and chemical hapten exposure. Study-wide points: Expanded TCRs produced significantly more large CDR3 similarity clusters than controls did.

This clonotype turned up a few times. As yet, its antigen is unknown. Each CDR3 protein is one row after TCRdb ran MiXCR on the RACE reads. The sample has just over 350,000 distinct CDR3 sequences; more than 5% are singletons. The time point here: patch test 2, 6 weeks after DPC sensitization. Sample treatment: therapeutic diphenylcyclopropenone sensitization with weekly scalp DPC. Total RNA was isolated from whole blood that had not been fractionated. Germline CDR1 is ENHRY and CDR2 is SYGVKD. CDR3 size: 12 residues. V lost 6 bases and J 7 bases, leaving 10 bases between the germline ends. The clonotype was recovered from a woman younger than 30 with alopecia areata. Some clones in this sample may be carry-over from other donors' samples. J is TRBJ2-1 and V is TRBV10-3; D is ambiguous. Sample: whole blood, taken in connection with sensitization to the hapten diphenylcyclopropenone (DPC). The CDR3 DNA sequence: TGTGCCATCAGCCAACAGTTAAATGAGCAGTTCTTC. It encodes CAISQQLNEQFF.